This T cell receptor (beta chain) appears in the sequencing data of a study of shared clonotypes between healthy human individuals. Findings and caveats of the study: Naive CD4 clonotypes overlapped across a handful of donors at around 4.8%. All-four-donor shared clonotypes had higher generation probabilities than non-shared clonotypes did. Clonotype sharing among donors was thought likely to change with sequencing depth.

Trimming removed 0 bases from V and 4 bases from J; junction bases left unmatched: 7. The CDR3 totals 16 residues. Germline lookup yields CDR1 SGHRS and CDR2 YFSETQ. This clone has just a few counts. The antigen remains unidentified. CD45RO+ cells joined CCR7-negative CD45RA+ TemRA cells to form CD8 memory. Method: immunoSEQ multiplex PCR; TCRdb's copy keeps in-frame clones and lacks some. The sample has about 110,000 clones; 68% are singletons. The sequenced material came from memory CD8+ T cells sorted from blood. The subset denotes: CD45RO+ cells pooled with CCR7-negative TemRA cells. The sequence derives from a woman in her 30s in good health. V gene TRBV5-1 combines with J gene TRBJ2-1; TRBD2 agrees at 7 bases. CDR3: CASSLGDWGGYNEQFF. DNA for the CDR3: TGCGCCAGCAGCTTGGGGGACTGGGGAGGGTACAATGAGCAGTTCTTC.